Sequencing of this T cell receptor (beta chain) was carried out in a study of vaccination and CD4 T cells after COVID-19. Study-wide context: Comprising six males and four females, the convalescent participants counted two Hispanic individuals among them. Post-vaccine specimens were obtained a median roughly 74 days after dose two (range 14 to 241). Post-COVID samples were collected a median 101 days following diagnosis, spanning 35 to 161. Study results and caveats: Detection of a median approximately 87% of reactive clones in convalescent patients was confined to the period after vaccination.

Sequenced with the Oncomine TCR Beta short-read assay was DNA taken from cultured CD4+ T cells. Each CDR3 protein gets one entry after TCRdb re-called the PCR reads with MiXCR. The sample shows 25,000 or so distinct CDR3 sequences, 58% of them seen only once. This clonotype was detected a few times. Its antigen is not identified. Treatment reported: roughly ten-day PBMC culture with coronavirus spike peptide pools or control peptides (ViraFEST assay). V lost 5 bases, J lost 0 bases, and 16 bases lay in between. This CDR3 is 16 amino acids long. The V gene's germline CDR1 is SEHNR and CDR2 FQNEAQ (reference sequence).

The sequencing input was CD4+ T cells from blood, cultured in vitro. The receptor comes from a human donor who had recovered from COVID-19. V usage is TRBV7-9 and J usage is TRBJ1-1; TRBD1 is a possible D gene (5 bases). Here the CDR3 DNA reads TGTGCCAGCAGCCTCGAGCCGTGGGGCATGAACACTGAAGCTTTCTTT. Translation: CASSLEPWGMNTEAFF.